This T cell receptor (beta chain) was sequenced for a study of OX40 agonist ivuxolimab in advanced cancers. Turning to the study itself: Patients received intravenous ivuxolimab every 2 weeks at 0.01 to 10 mg/kg. General study results and limits: Expanded clones were, on average, more numerous in CD8+ T cells than in CD4+.

A word on this clone: Antigen specificity is unknown.

Blood got drawn at baseline, again on cycle 4 day 1, and then on cycle 7 day 1. Germline assignment: CDR1 MNHEY and CDR2 SVGAGI. The CDR3 is made up of 12 amino acids. The V end lost 8 bases, the J end lost 10 bases, and 15 bases lay between the germline ends. Here immunoSEQ multiplex PCR was the method, and the copy in TCRdb shows in-frame clones only, minus some. In the table there are around 98,000 clones, around 85% of which are singletons. Sequenced material: CD4+ or CD8+ T cells sorted from blood, taken in a trial of the OX40 agonist ivuxolimab. The sequence derives from an adult with an advanced solid tumor such as melanoma, head and neck, liver or kidney cancer. This rearrangement joins TRBV6-5 to TRBJ1-5; D uncertain. CDR3 sequence (DNA): TGTGCCAGCTCTAACAAAATAGACCCCCAGCATTTT. Protein product: CASSNKIDPQHF.